This T cell receptor (beta chain) was recorded in a study of blood T cells in healthy people across ages (dated by TCRdb to between 2015 and 2017). About the full investigation: Template switching captured roughly one uniquely barcoded TCR beta cDNA molecule per two T cells in model experiments. Age-related changes in TCR beta repertoire diversity were measured in the study by deep sequencing normalized with unique cDNA molecular identifiers. The donors were divided into four age groups: young (average roughly 17 years), middle-aged (about 40), aged (around 59) and long-lived (nearly 85). To avoid experimental bias, donors of different ages were randomly spread across the sequencing lanes. The study analyzed two additional independent replicas of 1 million unique cDNA reads from the same blood draw for two donors, one aged 18 to 30 and one aged 80 or older. What the authors observed across the whole study: Bulk unsorted PBMC profiling prevented conclusive comparison of naive and antigen-experienced compartments. Estimates of total diversity based on one million sequenced T cells were regarded as lower bounds and as underestimates. The long-lived group showed more naive CD4+ T cells, fewer expanded clones and increased TCR diversity than the aged group, suggesting age selection. As age increased, observed TCR beta diversity per million T cells dropped in a roughly linear way, and a significant reduction was already evident by age about 40. Because the CMV infection status of the donors was unknown, age-related changes in expanded clonotypes may potentially have been confounded. The percentage of naive T cells measured by flow cytometry correlated strongly with observed TCR beta diversity.

The approximately 39 donors, aged about 6 to 100 years, were systemically healthy Caucasian individuals from Russia. Ten milliliters of peripheral blood were drawn from each donor into EDTA-treated Vacutainer tubes. PBMCs were isolated by Ficoll-Paque density-gradient centrifugation, with at least 7 million obtained per sample. Trizol reagent was used to extract total RNA from the PBMCs, yielding at least 5 micrograms per sample. Naive CD45RAhigh/CD27high T cell percentages were measured by flow cytometry on a PBMC aliquot from every donor. The CDR3, cysteine through phenylalanine, is 12 amino acids long. Left in the record is the CDR3 DNA by itself, 36 bases read in frame from the first base. V loses 6 bases of germline sequence and J loses 2 bases, and the interval between the two ends is 4 bases. The germline V gene provides CDR1 SGHTA and CDR2 FQGNSA. This clonotype came up a few times. What this receptor recognizes is not known. Per-nucleotide qualities are absent, and no much larger clonotype sits a single base away.

Libraries were built with 5' RACE. TCRdb shows the sequencer as Illumina HiSeq 2500. A second about 7 to 12 cycle PCR used a sample-barcoded 5' primer and a J-beta primer mix. A unique molecular identifier was introduced onto each TCR beta cDNA molecule by a template-switch 5' adaptor carrying 12 random nucleotides. Each sample yielded at least 2.5 million CDR3-containing paired-end reads. First-strand cDNA was synthesized from all RNA with the Mint cDNA synthesis kit, primed by a TRBC-specific oligonucleotide. All cDNA was treated with uracil-DNA glycosylase and then went through a first 18-cycle PCR with the universal primers M1SS and BC2_uni_R. The paper's processing steps were these. For normalization, 1 million high-quality reads were randomly selected from each sample, with every read carrying a distinct molecular identifier. Instead of being binned into consensus sequences, reads that shared molecular identifiers were thrown out. CDR3 identification, clonotype clustering and error correction used MiTCR with a Q25 quality threshold and the strictest error-elimination algorithm. Lower-bound total TCR beta diversity was estimated with a nonparametric unseen species model using Euler transformation. TCRdb trimmed public reads at Q25 via fastp, called clones via MiXCR and kept in-frame beta chains. Every entry covers one CDR3 protein and lists the most common genes and DNA from its rows. These V and J calls rely on TCRdb rather than the paper's analysis. The sample has 1.5 million to 2 million distinct CDR3 sequences on record, 40% to 55% of them singletons. The top ten constitute around 2.1% of the sample.

This sequence uses TRBV7-2 and TRBJ2-2, with no confidently assigned D gene. Material for sequencing was blood. The source of this sequence is a woman in her 40s in good health. The encoded CDR3 is CASRENTGELFF. The bases read TGTGCCAGCAGAGAAAACACCGGGGAGCTGTTTTTT.